Presented here are 18 T cell receptor beta chains from one specimen sequenced in a study of blood T cell repertoires in COVID-19. TCRdb's copy holds only in-frame clones and misses some; the assay was immunoSEQ multiplex PCR. This table has some 70,000 clones, roughly 84% appearing once. The sequenced sample was peripheral blood. These receptors all stem from a man aged 45-65 years with active COVID-19.

The V gene is TRBV6-2 or TRBV6-3, the J gene TRBJ2-7; the D is unclear. V was pared by 6 bases and J by 3 bases, with 18 bases between. Germline V lookup: CDR1 MNHEY, CDR2 SVGEGT. CDR3 size: 15 residues. The chain's CDR3 is CASSSRGEFRYEQYF. CDR3 DNA sequence: TGTGCCAGCAGCTCCAGAGGCGAATTTCGCTACGAGCAGTACTTC.

The chain recombines TRBV9 with TRBJ2-2; 14 positions match TRBD2. Germline CDR1 SGDLS, CDR2 YYNGEE. The CDR3 runs to 15 residues. V lost 7 bases and J lost 4; bases outside the gene matches: 3. CDR3 bases: TGTGCCAGCGGACTAGCGGGAGGAGGCACCGGGGAGCTGTTTTTT. Translation gives CASGLAGGGTGELFF.

The rearrangement uses TRBV30 and TRBJ2-6; D is perhaps TRBD2 (6 bases). The CDR3 has 16 amino acids. The V end lost 3 bases, the J end lost 0 bases, and 12 bases lay between the germline ends. CDR1 and CDR2 (germline): GTSNPN, SVGIG (reference sequence). The CDR3 spells CAWSGGLSSGANVLTF. The CDR3 coding sequence is TGTGCCTGGAGCGGGGGACTGTCCTCTGGGGCCAACGTCCTGACTTTC.

The J gene is TRBJ2-3, the V gene TRBV18; 7 bases fit TRBD1. V was pared by 8 bases and J by 2 bases, with 4 bases of the junction left unmatched. The germline gives CDR1 KGHSH, CDR2 LQKENI. This CDR3 is built from 13 residues. The CDR3 loop reads CASTGTATDTQYF. The CDR3, as DNA: TGTGCCAGCACCGGGACAGCCACAGATACGCAGTATTTT.

This sequence joins TRBV6-5 and TRBJ2-7; a weak D match, TRBD1 (5 bases). V lost 7 bases, J lost 0 bases, and 13 bases lay in between. Looked up from germline, CDR1 is MNHEY and CDR2 is SVGAGI. This CDR3 spans 14 amino acids. CDR3 sequence reads: CASTATANSYEQYF. CDR3 nucleotide sequence: TGTGCCAGCACCGCGACAGCGAACTCCTACGAGCAGTACTTC.

The chain carries TRBV28 and TRBJ2-2, with TRBD2 matching 14 bases. CDR1 and CDR2 (germline): MDHEN, SYDVKM. The CDR3 loop spans 17 amino acids. After removal of 3 bases from V and 6 bases from J, the junction contained 6 bases not matched to a gene. The CDR3 DNA follows: TGTGCCAGCAGTTTCTGGAGACTAGCGGGAGGGCCCGGGGAGCTGTTTTTT. Translated: CASSFWRLAGGPGELFF.

J is TRBJ2-3 and V is TRBV7-2; TRBD2 matches at 12 bases. Germline loops: CDR1 SGHTA, CDR2 FQGNSA. CDR3 size: 17 residues. V gave up 7 bases and J gave up 4 bases; unmatched junction bases: 12. The CDR3 region is CASTTRGLAGGADTQYF. For the CDR3, the DNA is TGTGCCAGCACCACCCGCGGCCTAGCGGGAGGGGCAGATACGCAGTATTTT.

This chain connects TRBV28 to TRBJ2-7; 7 nucleotides align to TRBD1. V shed 8 bases and J 1 base; nucleotides not matched to a gene: 5. Germline CDR1 reads MDHEN; CDR2 reads SYDVKM. The CDR3 runs 13 residues. The CDR3 is CASGDSPSYEQYF. CDR3 nucleotide sequence: TGTGCCAGCGGGGACAGCCCTTCCTACGAGCAGTACTTC.

This sequence joins TRBV28 and TRBJ1-1; possibly TRBD1 for D (6 bases). The CDR3 is 14 residues long. Germline V gene sequence: CDR1 MDHEN, CDR2 SYDVKM. Trimming removed 5 bases at V and 8 bases at J, with 18 bases between. In nucleotides, the CDR3 is TGTGCCAGCAGTAGGCCGGGGGGCGGTTCGGAAGCTTTCTTT. Translation: CASSRPGGGSEAFF.

The gene calls are TRBV28 and TRBJ1-6, with 10 positions matching TRBD1. Per the germline V gene, CDR1 is MDHEN and CDR2 is SYDVKM. The V segment lost 5 bases and the J segment 9 bases; nucleotides outside the gene matches: 7. CDR3 length equals 15 residues. The CDR3 protein is CASSIIRDRGSPLHF. The CDR3 region has the DNA TGTGCCAGCAGTATAATTCGGGACAGGGGTTCACCCCTCCACTTT.

V gene TRBV6-6 combines with J gene TRBJ1-6; 9 bases fit TRBD1. Looked up from germline, CDR1 is MNHNY and CDR2 is SVGAGI (reference sequence). The trim removed 5 bases at V and 3 bases at J, leaving 8 bases unmatched. CDR3 length equals 17 residues. CDR3 in amino acids: CASSLSRTGDYNSPLHF. CDR3 bases: TGTGCCAGCAGTCTTTCCCGGACAGGGGACTATAATTCACCCCTCCACTTT.

The V and J genes are TRBV3-1 (or the pseudogene TRBV3-2) and TRBJ2-7; no reliable D call. Trimming removed 0 bases from V and 1 base from J, with 7 bases in between. Germline values: CDR1 LGHDT, CDR2 YNNKEL (reference sequence). The CDR3 spans 14 residues. The CDR3 DNA sequence: TGTGCCAGCAGCCAAGAAGCGAGGTCCTACGAGCAGTACTTC. Protein: CASSQEARSYEQYF.

V and J are TRBV5-5 and TRBJ2-7; 10 bases fit TRBD1. The V and J ends lost 2 bases and 1 base, in that order; junction bases with no gene match: 3. From germline, CDR1 is SGHKS and CDR2 YYEKEE (reference sequence). This CDR3 is 15 amino acids long. CDR3 loop: CASSFGTGVSYEQYF. CDR3 nucleotide sequence: TGTGCCAGCAGCTTCGGGACAGGGGTTTCCTACGAGCAGTACTTC.

The chain couples TRBV24-1 to TRBJ1-5, with D possibly matching TRBD1 (6 bases). Per the germline V gene, CDR1 is KGHDR and CDR2 is SFDVKD. The CDR3 is 16 residues long. V gave up 3 bases and J gave up 0 bases, with 11 bases separating them. CDR3 DNA sequence: TGTGCCACCAGTGATCCGCTACAGGGTAGCAATCAGCCCCAGCATTTT. This sequence encodes CATSDPLQGSNQPQHF.

V and J are TRBV19 and TRBJ1-6, with D maybe TRBD1 (6 bases). The CDR3 totals 14 residues. Germline V gives CDR1 LNHDA, CDR2 SQIVND (reference sequence). With 2 bases removed from V and 5 bases from J, the gap between germline ends came to 7 bases. CDR3: CASSIQGNNSPLHF. Here the CDR3 DNA reads TGTGCCAGTAGTATACAGGGGAATAATTCACCCCTCCACTTT.

DNA of the CDR3: TGTGCCAGCAGTTTAGGGTCGACTAGTAGGGCAGATACGCAGTATTTT. Translating gives CASSLGSTSRADTQYF. This chain joins TRBV28 and TRBJ2-3; D is possibly TRBD2 (6 bases). This CDR3 comprises 16 residues. Per the germline V gene, CDR1 is MDHEN and CDR2 is SYDVKM. The ends were cut back, 2 bases at V and 4 bases at J, with 16 bases in the middle.

The chain is built from TRBV6-5 and TRBJ1-1, with D perhaps TRBD1 (6 bases). CDR1 and CDR2 (germline): MNHEY, SVGAGI. The CDR3 has 15 residues. V lost 6 bases and J 4 bases, leaving 18 bases between the germline ends. The CDR3 reads CASRPPTGSLTEAFF. The CDR3 coding sequence is TGTGCCAGCAGACCTCCCACAGGGTCTCTCACTGAAGCTTTCTTT.

The rearrangement uses TRBV11-2 and TRBJ2-7; 8 nucleotides align to TRBD1. J lost 6 bases, V lost 5 bases, and 9 bases had no gene match. CDR1 is SGHAT and CDR2 is FQNNGV in the germline V gene. This CDR3 spans 14 amino acids. For the CDR3, the DNA is TGTGCCAGCAGCATTGGACAGGGTTCGTCCGAGCAGTACTTC. The encoded protein is CASSIGQGSSEQYF. Full variable domain (rest looked up from reference TRBV11-2 and TRBJ2-7): EAGVAQSPRYKIIEKRQSVAFWCNPISGHATLYWYQQILGQGPKLLIQFQNNGVVDDSQLPKDRFSAERLKGVDSTLKIQPAKLEDSAVYLCASSIGQGSSEQYFGPGTRLTVT.